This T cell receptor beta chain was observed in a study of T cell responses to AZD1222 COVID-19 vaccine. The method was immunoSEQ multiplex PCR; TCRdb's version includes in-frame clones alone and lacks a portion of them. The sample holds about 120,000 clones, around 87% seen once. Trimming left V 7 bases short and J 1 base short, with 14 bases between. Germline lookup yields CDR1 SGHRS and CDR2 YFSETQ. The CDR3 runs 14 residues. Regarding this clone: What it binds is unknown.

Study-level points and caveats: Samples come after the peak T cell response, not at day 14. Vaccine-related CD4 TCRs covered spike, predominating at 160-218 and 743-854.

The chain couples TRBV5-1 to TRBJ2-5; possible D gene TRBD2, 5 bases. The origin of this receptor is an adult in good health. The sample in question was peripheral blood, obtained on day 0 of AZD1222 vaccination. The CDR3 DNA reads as TGCGCCAGCCGCGGGTGGGCAGCCCAAGAGACCCAGTACTTC. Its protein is CASRGWAAQETQYF.